This TCR beta chain came from a study of tissue T cells after allogeneic stem cell transplantation. Germline V gene sequence: CDR1 NNHNN, CDR2 SYGAGS (reference sequence). With 3 bases removed from V and 2 bases from J, the gap between germline ends came to 6 bases. The CDR3 runs to 13 residues. Sequenced by immunoSEQ multiplex PCR; TCRdb stores in-frame clones only, minus some. The sample lists some 4,600 clones; about 48% were seen once. By its share, this clone is medium-sized. Gene names refer to mouse genes. Read coverage stops 1 residue before the CDR3 terminus; the germline J gene supplies the remainder. The time point: mouse harvest day 14 after allogeneic transplant. Each mouse received 10^7 T-cell-depleted marrow cells plus 10^6 splenic CD5+ T cells by tail vein.

The genes are TRBV13-2 and TRBJ1-5; D is perhaps TRBD1 (5 bases). Sequenced: gut tissue. This clonotype was sampled from a female BALB/c mouse given C57BL/6 T cells with graft-versus-host disease after an allogeneic hematopoietic cell transplant. Partial CDR3 DNA: TGTGCCAGCGGTGGGGGGTACAACCAGGCTCCGCTT. This gives the protein CASGGGYNQAPL. The whole CDR3 reads CASGGGYNQAPLF.